Following are 31 T cell receptor beta chains from one sample sequenced in a study of regulatory T cells in long-lasting Graves disease. TCR beta libraries were built with iRepertoire HTBI primers and Arm-PCR of CDR3 regions. A single record per CDR3 protein comes from TCRdb applying MiXCR to the multiplex PCR reads. The table has some 240,000 distinct CDR3 sequences, roughly a fifth seen once. Stated time point: newly diagnosed GD, antithyroid drugs for less than 3 months. Making the TCR library involved RNA that had been extracted from PBMCs. The sample was also reused in another study, on T cells in Graves' hyperthyroidism and ophthalmopathy.

This sample comprised peripheral blood mononuclear cells (PBMCs), obtained at new diagnosis, from a patient treated with antithyroid drugs. These receptor sequences come from a woman between 25 and 40 years old with Graves disease.

This clonotype was found many times. This chain uses TRBV20-1 with TRBJ1-2; 7 positions agree with TRBD1. The J segment lost 0 bases and the V segment lost 5 bases, leaving 3 bases of the junction unmatched. The CDR3 has 13 residues. Germline V gene lookup returns CDR1 DFQATT and CDR2 SNEGSKA (reference sequence). This chain's CDR3 is CSAGGTANYGYTF. The CDR3 DNA follows: TGCAGTGCTGGCGGGACAGCTAACTATGGCTACACCTTC.

This clonotype was picked up many times. The rearrangement links TRBV25-1 to TRBJ1-4; D unresolved. This CDR3 has 16 residues. V dropped 2 bases and J dropped 8 bases, with 18 bases sitting between them. Germline V CDR1 and CDR2: MGHDK, SYGVNS. Written as DNA, the CDR3 is TGTGCCAGCAGTGAAGGTTCGACATCTATCGGGGAAAAACTGTTTTTT. This gives the protein CASSEGSTSIGEKLFF.

This clonotype came up many times. The CDR3 here is CASSELGNDGYTF. CDR3 coding DNA: TGTGCCAGCAGTGAGCTAGGGAACGATGGCTACACCTTC. The J gene is TRBJ1-2, the V gene TRBV6-1; D is unresolved. This CDR3 spans 13 amino acids. The germline V gene has CDR1 MNHNS and CDR2 SASEGT. The V and J ends lost 3 bases and 6 bases respectively, with 11 bases between them.

The sample holds many counts of this clonotype. The chain couples TRBV30 to TRBJ1-2; 7 positions match TRBD1. Germline V lookup: CDR1 GTSNPN, CDR2 SVGIG (reference sequence). The V segment lost 7 bases and the J segment 6 bases; nucleotides outside the gene matches: 5. The CDR3 spans 11 residues. Here the CDR3 DNA reads TGTGCCTTATGGACAGGTGATGGCTACACCTTC. Translation: CALWTGDGYTF.

In its sample, this clonotype was seen a few times. The gene calls are TRBV10-2 and TRBJ2-7, with D unclear. The CDR3 loop spans 12 amino acids. V was pared by 6 bases and J by 4 bases, with 10 bases between. Germline CDR1 is WSHSY and CDR2 is SAAADI. The CDR3: CASRTLWYEQYF. The CDR3, as DNA: TGCGCCAGCAGGACCTTATGGTACGAGCAGTACTTC.

This clonotype was picked up many times. V and J are TRBV19 and TRBJ1-2, with D perhaps TRBD1 (5 bases). CDR3 size: 14 residues. The germline V gene encodes CDR1 LNHDA and CDR2 SQIVND (reference sequence). V gave up 3 bases and J gave up 4 bases, with 12 bases separating them. CDR3 in amino acids: CASSIQGSTYGYTF. In nucleotides, the CDR3 is TGTGCCAGTAGTATCCAGGGATCGACCTATGGCTACACCTTC.

This chain uses TRBV9 with TRBJ1-1, with TRBD1 as a possible D gene (6 bases). The V and J ends lost 2 bases and 0 bases respectively, with 11 bases between them. CDR1 SGDLS and CDR2 YYNGEE come from the germline V gene. This CDR3 is 15 amino acids long. The CDR3 region has the DNA TGTGCCAGCAGCGTTACGGGACAAGTGAACACTGAAGCTTTCTTT. This gives the protein CASSVTGQVNTEAFF.

The chain is built from TRBV2 and TRBJ2-1; D perhaps matches TRBD1 (5 bases). Germline assignment: CDR1 SNHLY and CDR2 FYNNEI. Trimming took 6 bases from V and 4 from J, leaving 16 bases between them. CDR3 length: 15 amino acids. The CDR3 bases are TGTGCCAGCAGCCCGGACACCCTAACATACAATGAGCAGTTCTTC. Translation gives CASSPDTLTYNEQFF.

The chain uses TRBV12-3 or TRBV12-4 and TRBJ1-6; the match to TRBD1 covers 9 bases. With V trimmed by 4 bases and J by 14 bases, 12 bases remained unmatched. This CDR3 is 15 amino acids long. This CDR3 is CASSSQGQGGKALHF. The CDR3 nucleotides read TGTGCCAGCAGTTCCCAGGGACAGGGAGGTAAAGCCCTCCACTTT.

This clonotype showed up many times. The chain uses TRBV6-8 and TRBJ1-2; maybe TRBD1 (5 bases). The CDR3 contains 13 residues. Germline V gene lookup returns CDR1 MNHGY and CDR2 SAAAGT. V lost 6 bases, J lost 0 bases, and 8 bases lay in between. The CDR3 DNA reads TGTGCCAGCAGCAGGACATCTAACTATGGCTACACCTTC. Protein product: CASSRTSNYGYTF.

This clonotype was recorded many times. The chain couples TRBV3-1 to TRBJ1-1, with D tentatively TRBD1 (6 bases). The CDR3 totals 14 residues. Germline lookup yields CDR1 LGHDT and CDR2 YNNKEL (reference sequence). V lost 7 bases and J lost 4, with 16 bases in between. DNA of the CDR3: TGTGCCAGCACCCGGGGGGGCCGATCCACTGAAGCTTTCTTT. Its protein is CASTRGGRSTEAFF. Combining the CDR3 with reference TRBV3-1 and TRBJ1-1 gives the whole variable domain DTAVSQTPKYLVTQMGNDKSIKCEQNLGHDTMYWYKQDSKKFLKIMFSYNNKELIINETVPNRFSPKSPDKAHLNLHINSLELGDSAVYFCASTRGGRSTEAFFGQGTRLTVV.

Notes on this clonotype: This likely reflects a read error, since a far larger clone is one base away. This rearrangement joins TRBV20-1 to TRBJ2-1, with 13 bases identical to TRBD2. The germline gives CDR1 DFQATT, CDR2 SNEGSKA (reference sequence). Trimming at V came to 4 bases and at J to 10 bases, leaving 16 bases not matched to a gene. The CDR3 is 17 amino acids. The CDR3 sequence: CSANRPGLAGSPYEQFF. As DNA, the CDR3 is TGCAGTGCTAACCGACCGGGACTAGCGGGATCTCCGTACGAGCAGTTCTTC.

In the case of this clonotype: A much larger clone is a single base away; this may be a read error. V and J are TRBV10-2 and TRBJ2-5; D is unresolved. Germline lookup yields CDR1 WSHSY and CDR2 SAAADI. The V end was cut by 5 bases, the J end by 1 base, with 8 bases between. The CDR3 is 13 residues long. DNA for the CDR3: TGCGCCAGCAGTTGGATGGTCCAAGAGACCCAGTACTTC. This encodes CASSWMVQETQYF.

This clonotype was seen many times. The genes are TRBV28 and TRBJ1-3; D uncertain. The V and J ends lost 8 bases and 2 bases respectively, with 10 bases between them. The germline gives CDR1 MDHEN, CDR2 SYDVKM. CDR3 length: 13 amino acids. Here the CDR3 DNA reads TGTGCCAGCCTCAGTTGGGCTGGAAACACCATATATTTT. Translated: CASLSWAGNTIYF.

This clonotype came up many times. The CDR3 bases are TGTGCCAGCAGTGAAGCCGGGACGACAACTAATGAAAAACTGTTTTTT. Amino acid sequence: CASSEAGTTTNEKLFF. The rearrangement links TRBV6-1 to TRBJ1-4; TRBD1 is a possible D gene (5 bases). The CDR3 has 16 amino acids. The ends were cut back, 0 bases at V and 0 bases at J, with 8 bases in the middle. Looked up from germline, CDR1 is MNHNS and CDR2 is SASEGT.

This clonotype was counted between two and nine times. One end of the junction does not line up with germline, which may come from a read error. The V call is TRBV10-2, the J call TRBJ2-1; 11 bases are a match to TRBD2. Germline CDR1 reads WSHSY; CDR2 reads SAAADI. The CDR3 contains 16 residues. CDR3 coding DNA: TGTGCCAGCAGTTACTTAGCGGGAGGGAACTACAATGAGCAGTTCTTC. It is translated as CASSYLAGGNYNEQFF.

This clonotype showed up many times. The V and J genes are TRBV27 and TRBJ1-6; 8 bases map to TRBD1. CDR1 and CDR2 (germline): MNHEY, SMNVEV (reference sequence). V lost 5 bases, J lost 7 bases, and 4 bases stayed unmatched. The CDR3 runs 14 residues. The CDR3 here is CASSNGQGNSPLHF. CDR3 nucleotides: TGTGCCAGCAGTAACGGACAGGGAAATTCACCCCTCCACTTT.

This clonotype was seen more than once but under ten times. The CDR3 carries no conserved terminal phenylalanine or tryptophan, so it likely arises from a read error. The limits of the CDR3 on the DNA are not certain, so only TCRdb's listed CDR3 is given. The chain carries TRBV5-1 and TRBJ2-5; the table assigns TRBD1, which was not confirmed against the DNA. From germline, CDR1 is SGHRS and CDR2 YFSETQ. The CDR3 has 13 amino acids, counting both end residues. CDR3 amino acids: CASSLGPGETQCL.

This clonotype occurred once. One junction end does not reproduce the germline sequence, and a read error may be involved. The gene calls are TRBV7-8 and TRBJ2-1; TRBD1 might be the D (6 bases). The J call is uncertain, as TRBJ2-5 better fits the DNA end. The CDR3 spans 14 residues. Germline assignment: CDR1 SGHVS and CDR2 FQNEAQ. CDR3 region: CDSSFGTRGQTQYF. The CDR3 coding sequence is TGTGACAGCAGCTTTGGGACCAGGGGCCAGACCCAGTACTTC.

This clonotype was seen many times. The chain combines TRBV2 with TRBJ2-1, with unresolved D. Germline CDR1 is SNHLY and CDR2 is FYNNEI. The CDR3 covers 13 residues. With 8 bases removed from V and 8 bases from J, the gap between germline ends came to 16 bases. The DNA for the CDR3 is TGTGCCAGCGGAAAACTTGGATCCGATGAGCAGTTCTTC. It codes for CASGKLGSDEQFF.

The CDR3: CASLGTASTDTQYF. DNA for the CDR3: TGTGCCAGCCTAGGGACAGCTAGCACAGATACGCAGTATTTT. The chain combines TRBV2 with TRBJ2-3; 7 nucleotides line up with TRBD1. Germline loops: CDR1 SNHLY, CDR2 FYNNEI. The CDR3 has 14 amino acids. The V segment lost 8 bases and the J segment 0 bases; nucleotides outside the gene matches: 5.

With regard to this clonotype: The junction departs from germline at one end; a sequencing error may be responsible. The chain couples TRBV2 to TRBJ1-2; the D is unclear. Germline V CDR1 and CDR2: SNHLY, FYNNEI. There are 12 residues in the CDR3. The DNA of the CDR3 is TGTGCCAGCATATACGACAACTGTGGCTACACCTTC. Translated, it gives CASIYDNCGYTF.

This clonotype was counted many times. An end of the junction does not agree with germline; a read error may underlie this. This chain joins TRBV5-1 and TRBJ2-1, with 12 bases that match TRBD2. The length of the CDR3 is 14 residues. Germline V gives CDR1 SGHRS, CDR2 YFSETQ. The chain's CDR3 is CASSLGTSGLEQFF. The CDR3 region has the DNA TGTGCCAGCAGCTTAGGGACTAGCGGGCTTGAGCAGTTCTTC.

This clonotype was counted many times. The rearrangement links TRBV20-1 to TRBJ2-7; TRBD2 is a possible D gene (6 bases). Germline values: CDR1 DFQATT, CDR2 SNEGSKA (reference sequence). V was cut by 3 bases and J by 3 bases, with 9 bases left in between. CDR3 size: 12 residues. The CDR3 DNA is TGCAGTGCTAGGGCCGGGGGCTACGAGCAGTACTTC. It translates to CSARAGGYEQYF.

In this sample, this clonotype turned up many times. The chain is built from TRBV7-9 and TRBJ2-6; D is undetermined. The length of the CDR3 is 18 residues. V lost 7 bases, J lost 0 bases, and 19 bases lay in between. Germline values: CDR1 SEHNR, CDR2 FQNEAQ (reference sequence). The CDR3 reads CASILKGEVGSGANVLTF. In DNA, the CDR3 is TGTGCCAGCATCCTAAAGGGTGAGGTTGGCTCTGGGGCCAACGTCCTGACTTTC.

This clonotype was seen repeatedly, ten times or more. The rearrangement uses TRBV18 and TRBJ1-4; TRBD1 agrees at 7 bases. Trimming cost V 4 bases and J 3 bases; bases outside gene matches: 8. CDR1 is KGHSH and CDR2 is LQKENI in the germline V gene. This CDR3 comprises 16 residues. In nucleotides, the CDR3 is TGTGCCAGCTCACAACGGAAGGGGGCGGCTAATGAAAAACTGTTTTTT. Translated: CASSQRKGAANEKLFF. The entire variable domain, with the rest obtained from reference TRBV18 and TRBJ1-4, is as follows: NAGVMQNPRHLVRRRGQEARLRCSPMKGHSHVYWYRQLPEEGLKFMVYLQKENIIDESGMPKERFSAEFPKEGPSILRIQQVVRGDSAAYFCASSQRKGAANEKLFFGSGTQLSVL.

The V call is TRBV5-1, the J call TRBJ1-1; no reliable D call. CDR1 is SGHRS and CDR2 is YFSETQ in the germline V gene. V was cut by 4 bases and J by 0 bases, with 13 bases left in between. CDR3 length: 15 residues. The CDR3 protein is CASSQFVTVNTEAFF. CDR3 in DNA: TGCGCCAGCAGCCAATTCGTTACAGTGAACACTGAAGCTTTCTTT.

The chain links TRBV19 to TRBJ1-3; D unclear. Germline CDR1 reads LNHDA; CDR2 reads SQIVND (reference sequence). Deletions cut 7 bases from V and 0 bases from J, with 16 bases between. The CDR3 loop spans 16 amino acids. CDR3 protein: CASTERLENSGNTIYF. In DNA, the CDR3 is TGTGCCAGTACCGAGCGACTGGAAAACTCTGGAAACACCATATATTTT.

This clonotype was seen many times. The chain combines TRBV12-3 or TRBV12-4 with TRBJ1-2, with 10 positions matching TRBD1. Trimming at V came to 6 bases and at J to 3 bases, leaving 1 base not matched to a gene. CDR3 length: 13 amino acids. DNA of the CDR3: TGTGCCAGCAGAGGGACAGGGGACTATGGCTACACCTTC. This codes for CASRGTGDYGYTF.

This clonotype was seen ten or more times. This chain joins TRBV11-2 and TRBJ2-1; D not resolved. Germline V gene data show CDR1 as SGHAT and CDR2 as FQNNGV. Trimming removed 0 bases from V and 3 bases from J, with 9 bases in between. This CDR3 comprises 15 residues. In nucleotides, the CDR3 is TGTGCCAGCAGCTTAGATCGAGGCGTCTACAATGAGCAGTTCTTC. Its translation is CASSLDRGVYNEQFF.

There are many counts of this clonotype. The chain combines TRBV6-1 with TRBJ2-2, with 11 bases matching TRBD2. From germline, CDR1 is MNHNS and CDR2 SASEGT. The CDR3 extends over 17 amino acids. With V trimmed by 6 bases and J by 6 bases, 12 bases remained unmatched. The CDR3 coding sequence is TGTGCCAGCAGGAAGGTAGCGGGGGGGGCCGCGCCCGGGGAGCTGTTTTTT. Translation: CASRKVAGGAAPGELFF.